The 28 T cell receptor beta chains below all came from one sample that was sequenced in a study of T cell responses to AZD1222 COVID-19 vaccine. Clones were read by immunoSEQ multiplex PCR, and TCRdb kept only the in-frame ones, dropping some. Among approximately 130,000 clones, around nine tenths were seen once, and the ten largest hold roughly 7%. Source: peripheral blood, taken on day 0 of AZD1222 vaccination. The receptors were sampled from an adult in good health.

This clone was recorded only once. V usage is TRBV9 and J usage is TRBJ1-6; 9 positions match TRBD1. CDR1 and CDR2 (germline): SGDLS, YYNGEE. The CDR3 totals 16 residues. After removal of 0 bases from V and 9 bases from J, the junction contained 7 bases not matched to a gene. This chain's CDR3 is CASSVGGTGSGSPLHF. The CDR3, as DNA: TGTGCCAGCAGCGTAGGAGGGACAGGGAGTGGTTCACCCCTCCACTTT. Together with reference TRBV9 and TRBJ1-6, the CDR3 gives the full variable domain: DSGVTQTPKHLITATGQRVTLRCSPRSGDLSVYWYQQSLDQGLQFLIQYYNGEERAKGNILERFSAQQFPDLHSELNLSSLELGDSALYFCASSVGGTGSGSPLHFGNGTRLTVT.

This clone was observed a few times. J is TRBJ2-1 and V is TRBV19, with D tentatively TRBD2 (5 bases). CDR1 is LNHDA and CDR2 is SQIVND in the germline V gene (reference sequence). Trimming removed 4 bases at V and 0 bases at J, with 10 bases between. This CDR3 region has 15 residues. CDR3 protein: CASSSLAASYNEQFF. CDR3 sequence (DNA): TGTGCCAGTAGTAGCCTAGCAGCCTCCTACAATGAGCAGTTCTTC. Filled out from reference TRBV19 and TRBJ2-1, the complete variable domain reads DGGITQSPKYLFRKEGQNVTLSCEQNLNHDAMYWYRQDPGQGLRLIYYSQIVNDFQKGDIAEGYSVSREKKESFPLTVTSAQKNPTAFYLCASSSLAASYNEQFFGPGTRLTVL.

This chain connects TRBV27 to TRBJ1-4; possible D gene TRBD1, 5 bases. The germline V and J ends were trimmed by 0 bases and 12 bases, with 14 bases remaining between them. CDR1 and CDR2 from the germline V gene are MNHEY and SMNVEV (reference sequence). The length of the CDR3 is 14 residues. The CDR3 loop reads CASSLSWGRLELFF. The CDR3 nucleotides are TGTGCCAGCAGTTTATCGTGGGGCCGGCTAGAACTGTTTTTT.

This clone came up a few times. The gene calls are TRBV9 and TRBJ2-5, with D perhaps given as TRBD1 or TRBD2 (5 bases each). V lost 4 bases to trimming and J lost 3 bases, with 19 bases between them. The CDR3 totals 16 residues. Germline V gives CDR1 SGDLS, CDR2 YYNGEE. Here the CDR3 DNA reads TGTGCCAGCAGCCTCACATGGGGCGGAGGAGAAGAGACCCAGTACTTC. Protein: CASSLTWGGGEETQYF.

This chain connects TRBV28 to TRBJ2-1; 12 nucleotides agree with TRBD1. Germline loops: CDR1 MDHEN, CDR2 SYDVKM. Losses at the gene ends were 5 bases for V and 6 bases for J; bases not matched to a gene: 5. This CDR3 has 15 residues. This CDR3 reads CASSLPGQGANEQFF. Written as DNA, the CDR3 is TGTGCCAGCAGTCTACCGGGACAGGGGGCCAATGAGCAGTTCTTC.

This rearrangement joins TRBV6-5 to TRBJ2-7, with D perhaps TRBD1 (5 bases). CDR3 length equals 13 residues. V was pared by 6 bases and J by 6 bases, with 15 bases between. Looked up from germline, CDR1 is MNHEY and CDR2 is SVGAGI. In nucleotides, the CDR3 is TGTGCCAGCAGCCCCGGACAACTGGGCGAGCAGTACTTC. It encodes CASSPGQLGEQYF.

A remark on this clone: Distinct nucleotide sequences in the sample also encode this CDR3. This sequence joins TRBV5-4 and TRBJ2-1; 9 bases are shared with TRBD2. V was clipped by 2 bases and J by 4 bases; unmatched bases: 4. The germline V gene encodes CDR1 SGHNT and CDR2 YYREEE (reference sequence). CDR3 length equals 15 residues. The CDR3 loop is CASSFKTSGYNEQFF. The DNA for the CDR3 is TGTGCCAGCAGCTTCAAGACTAGCGGATACAATGAGCAGTTCTTC.

The DNA of the CDR3 is TGTGCCAGTAGTATCCAAGGGCGGGAGGCAGATACGCAGTATTTT. Protein sequence: CASSIQGREADTQYF. J is TRBJ2-3 and V is TRBV19, with TRBD2 matching over 8 bases. Per the germline V gene, CDR1 is LNHDA and CDR2 is SQIVND (reference sequence). V trimming: 3 bases; J trimming: 4 bases; junction bases outside the gene matches: 6. The CDR3 contains 15 residues. Full variable domain (outside the CDR3, taken from reference TRBV19 and TRBJ2-3): DGGITQSPKYLFRKEGQNVTLSCEQNLNHDAMYWYRQDPGQGLRLIYYSQIVNDFQKGDIAEGYSVSREKKESFPLTVTSAQKNPTAFYLCASSIQGREADTQYFGPGTRLTVL.

The rearrangement links TRBV11-2 to TRBJ1-3; the D gene is possibly TRBD1 (6 bases). Trimming left V 7 bases short and J 2 bases short, with 18 bases between. Germline CDR1 is SGHAT and CDR2 is FQNNGV. The CDR3 spans 16 residues. CDR3 sequence (DNA): TGTGCCAGCACCCTAGGGGGTCTCGGGACTGGAAACACCATATATTTT. Amino acids: CASTLGGLGTGNTIYF.

The chain uses TRBV7-9 and TRBJ1-1, with a weak D call TRBD1 (6 bases). The V and J ends lost 5 bases and 3 bases respectively, with 16 bases between them. Germline CDR1 SEHNR, CDR2 FQNEAQ (reference sequence). This CDR3 is built from 15 residues. The CDR3 loop reads CASSPRSGADTEAFF. The DNA of the CDR3 is TGTGCCAGCAGCCCTCGGTCGGGGGCTGACACTGAAGCTTTCTTT.

J is TRBJ2-5 and V is TRBV2; D uncertain. Germline V gene sequence: CDR1 SNHLY, CDR2 FYNNEI. The CDR3 consists of 13 residues. Trimming removed 8 bases at V and 4 bases at J, with 14 bases between. The CDR3 DNA is TGTGCCAGCGGACCGACCCCCCTAGAGACCCAGTACTTC. Protein product: CASGPTPLETQYF.

V and J are TRBV7-9 and TRBJ1-1; 10 bases fit TRBD1. Germline V gene sequence: CDR1 SEHNR, CDR2 FQNEAQ (reference sequence). The CDR3 extends over 14 amino acids. The J segment lost 5 bases and the V segment lost 8 bases, leaving 8 bases of the junction unmatched. In DNA form, the CDR3 reads TGTGCCAGCGGAATGTGGACAGGGGGGACTGAAGCTTTCTTT. Protein: CASGMWTGGTEAFF.

This clone was observed a few times. The rearrangement links TRBV7-9 to TRBJ2-7, with 7 bases matching TRBD2. Losses at the gene ends were 1 base for V and 4 bases for J; bases not matched to a gene: 7. The germline gives CDR1 SEHNR, CDR2 FQNEAQ (reference sequence). The CDR3 runs to 15 residues. CDR3 bases: TGTGCCAGCAGCTTAGATATAGCGGGCACGTACGAGCAGTACTTC. Translation gives CASSLDIAGTYEQYF.

As concerns this clone: Other DNA sequences from this sample encode an identical CDR3 as well. The chain carries TRBV28 and TRBJ2-3; no clear D gene. This CDR3 region has 11 residues. Trimming removed 3 bases at V and 2 bases at J, with 0 bases between. The germline V gene has CDR1 MDHEN and CDR2 SYDVKM. The CDR3 region has the DNA TGTGCCAGCAGTTTCACAGATACGCAGTATTTT. Translated, it gives CASSFTDTQYF. The complete variable domain, with remaining parts taken from reference TRBV28 and TRBJ2-3, reads DVKVTQSSRYLVKRTGEKVFLECVQDMDHENMFWYRQDPGLGLRLIYFSYDVKMKEKGDIPEGYSVSREKKERFSLILESASTNQTSMYLCASSFTDTQYFGPGTRLTVL.

The rearrangement links TRBV5-1 to TRBJ1-1; the D gene is possibly TRBD1 (6 bases). The CDR3 is 15 amino acids. Germline CDR1 reads SGHRS; CDR2 reads YFSETQ. Deletions cut 4 bases from V and 0 bases from J, with 13 bases between. CDR3: CASSPLAGVNTEAFF. Here the CDR3 DNA reads TGCGCCAGCAGCCCCCTGGCAGGGGTGAACACTGAAGCTTTCTTT. The variable domain in full, completed from reference TRBV5-1 and TRBJ1-1, reads KAGVTQTPRYLIKTRGQQVTLSCSPISGHRSVSWYQQTPGQGLQFLFEYFSETQRNKGNFPGRFSGRQFSNSRSEMNVSTLELGDSALYLCASSPLAGVNTEAFFGQGTRLTVV.

The gene calls are TRBV15 and TRBJ2-1, with D tentatively TRBD2 (5 bases). The CDR3 has 14 residues. Germline-derived CDR1 and CDR2 are LNHNV and YYDKDF (reference sequence). V lost 1 base and J 2 bases, leaving 6 bases between the germline ends. This chain's CDR3 is CATSRAGTYNEQFF. CDR3 bases: TGTGCCACCAGCAGAGCGGGGACCTACAATGAGCAGTTCTTC.

The chain couples TRBV7-9 to TRBJ2-5; D could derive from TRBD1 or TRBD2 (5 bases each). This CDR3 spans 15 amino acids. The V end was cut by 3 bases, the J end by 5 bases, with 16 bases between. Germline V CDR1 and CDR2: SEHNR, FQNEAQ (reference sequence). The CDR3 protein is CASSFGNGGRETQYF. Written as DNA, the CDR3 is TGTGCCAGCAGCTTTGGTAATGGGGGAAGGGAGACCCAGTACTTC.

The chain joins TRBV2 to TRBJ2-2; TRBD2 is a possible D gene (5 bases). CDR3 length: 13 residues. V lost 4 bases to trimming and J lost 7 bases, with 10 bases between them. Germline V gene lookup returns CDR1 SNHLY and CDR2 FYNNEI. CDR3 nucleotides: TGTGCCAGCAGTGCTGTGGGAGACGGGGAGCTGTTTTTT. It specifies CASSAVGDGELFF.

This chain connects TRBV19 to TRBJ2-7, with 11 bases that match TRBD1. The CDR3 sequence is 15 residues long. After removal of 3 bases from V and 3 bases from J, the junction contained 4 bases not matched to a gene. The germline CDR1 and CDR2 sequences are LNHDA and SQIVND (reference sequence). CDR3: CASSIIGTGGYEQYF. Written as DNA, the CDR3 is TGTGCCAGTAGTATTATCGGGACAGGGGGCTACGAGCAGTACTTC. Full variable domain (missing parts from reference TRBV19 and TRBJ2-7): DGGITQSPKYLFRKEGQNVTLSCEQNLNHDAMYWYRQDPGQGLRLIYYSQIVNDFQKGDIAEGYSVSREKKESFPLTVTSAQKNPTAFYLCASSIIGTGGYEQYFGPGTRLTVT.

V and J are TRBV4-1 and TRBJ2-1, with D uncertain. V gave up 0 bases and J gave up 7 bases, with 7 bases separating them. Germline CDR1 MGHRA, CDR2 YSYEKL. The CDR3 is made up of 13 amino acids. The CDR3 here is CASSQEINNEQFF. The CDR3 DNA follows: TGCGCCAGCAGCCAAGAAATAAATAATGAGCAGTTCTTC.

The genes are TRBV18 and TRBJ1-4; weak D call: TRBD1 (5 bases). The CDR3 covers 15 residues. Trimming cost V 3 bases and J 5 bases, with 13 bases left between them. Germline CDR1 reads KGHSH; CDR2 reads LQKENI. The CDR3 reads CASSPRTGTNEKLFF. CDR3 sequence (DNA): TGTGCCAGCTCACCCCGTACGGGGACGAATGAAAAACTGTTTTTT.

In this sample, this clone turned up once. The chain has TRBV5-6 and TRBJ2-5; 9 bases are shared with TRBD1. The CDR3 is made up of 15 amino acids. The germline CDR1 and CDR2 sequences are SGHDT and YYEEEE. V lost 3 bases, J lost 10 bases, and 13 bases stayed unmatched. CDR3 sequence (DNA): TGTGCCAGCAGCTGGACGGGACAGGGAAACATTGACCAGTACTTC. Its translation: CASSWTGQGNIDQYF.

The CDR3 nucleotides are TGCGCCAGCAGTCAAACGACAGGGATAGAACCAGGCTACACCTTC. Translation: CASSQTTGIEPGYTF. This rearrangement joins TRBV5-1 to TRBJ1-2, with 7 bases identical to TRBD1. Trimming at V came to 5 bases and at J to 8 bases, leaving 15 bases not matched to a gene. The germline V gene has CDR1 SGHRS and CDR2 YFSETQ. CDR3 length: 15 residues.

This chain joins TRBV6-5 and TRBJ2-3, with 8 bases that match TRBD2. V trimming: 0 bases; J trimming: 2 bases; junction bases outside the gene matches: 4. Germline assignment: CDR1 MNHEY and CDR2 SVGAGI. The CDR3 spans 16 residues. CDR3 DNA sequence: TGTGCCAGCAGTTACTCTCGGGGGGGGACCACAGATACGCAGTATTTT. Amino acids: CASSYSRGGTTDTQYF.

The chain has TRBV27 and TRBJ1-2; maybe TRBD1 (6 bases). Trimming pared 3 bases from V and 2 bases from J, leaving 16 bases between. The length of the CDR3 is 16 residues. Germline assignment: CDR1 MNHEY and CDR2 SMNVEV (reference sequence). The CDR3 coding sequence is TGTGCCAGCAGTTTTGGGGGGCAGGACTCCAACTATGGCTACACCTTC. This encodes CASSFGGQDSNYGYTF.

V usage is TRBV7-8 and J usage is TRBJ1-3, with D tentatively TRBD1 (5 bases). CDR3 length: 16 residues. The germline gives CDR1 SGHVS, CDR2 FQNEAQ. V lost 4 bases to trimming and J lost 0 bases, with 13 bases between them. CDR3 amino acids: CASSSSGGGSGNTIYF. CDR3 coding DNA: TGTGCCAGCAGCTCCTCGGGGGGAGGCTCTGGAAACACCATATATTTT.

This clone was observed a handful of times. The chain has TRBV28 and TRBJ2-2, with 15 bases that match TRBD2. This CDR3 has 15 residues. Per the germline V gene, CDR1 is MDHEN and CDR2 is SYDVKM. V lost 10 bases, J lost 7 bases, and 7 bases stayed unmatched. Written as DNA, the CDR3 is TGTGCCACCTCGGGACTAGCGGGAGGTGTCGGGGAGCTGTTTTTT. Protein: CATSGLAGGVGELFF.

This clone appeared a single time. This rearrangement joins TRBV2 to TRBJ1-1; D call uncertain. With 7 bases removed from V and 7 bases from J, the gap between germline ends came to 13 bases. Germline V lookup: CDR1 SNHLY, CDR2 FYNNEI. This CDR3 has 12 amino acids. The CDR3 sequence is CASTYVANEAFF. CDR3 nucleotide sequence: TGTGCCAGCACCTACGTGGCAAATGAAGCTTTCTTT. The variable domain in full, completed from reference TRBV2 and TRBJ1-1, reads EPEVTQTPSHQVTQMGQEVILRCVPISNHLYFYWYRQILGQKVEFLVSFYNNEISEKSEIFDDQFSVERPDGSNFTLKIRSTKLEDSAMYFCASTYVANEAFFGQGTRLTVV.